The next 25 T cell receptor beta chains were all read from a single sample in a study of T cell clones after liver transplantation. Assay: immunoSEQ multiplex PCR; the TCRdb copy retains only in-frame clones and omits some. This table has several thousand clones, approximately 79% appearing once. The starting material was CD8+ T cells from blood, obtained 24 months after liver transplant. The source is a human patient who received a liver transplant. Some T cells may trace back to the graft donor.

J is TRBJ2-7 and V is TRBV2; tentative D call: TRBD2 (6 bases). This CDR3 region has 12 residues. Germline CDR1 is SNHLY and CDR2 is FYNNEI. Trimming took 7 bases from V and 3 from J, leaving 10 bases between them. In DNA form, the CDR3 reads TGTGCCAGCAAGGAGGGGTACTACGAGCAGTACTTC. Residues: CASKEGYYEQYF.

This chain connects TRBV19 to TRBJ2-3; possible D gene TRBD1, 6 bases. V lost 4 bases, J lost 5 bases, and 16 bases lay in between. The CDR3 sequence is 15 residues long. CDR1 and CDR2 from the germline V gene are LNHDA and SQIVND (reference sequence). The CDR3 sequence is CASSTGLLGGDTQYF. CDR3 sequence (DNA): TGTGCCAGTAGTACTGGGTTACTAGGGGGAGATACGCAGTATTTT.

V is TRBV13 and J is TRBJ1-3; the D is unclear. Trimming took off 0 bases at V and 0 bases at J, with 6 bases between the two ends. Germline V gene lookup returns CDR1 PRHDT and CDR2 FYEKMQ (reference sequence). The CDR3 is made up of 15 amino acids. Here the CDR3 reads CASSLGQHSGNTIYF. DNA for the CDR3: TGTGCCAGCAGCTTAGGACAGCACTCTGGAAACACCATATATTTT.

The chain has TRBV11-2 and TRBJ2-1; D is unresolved. CDR1 is SGHAT, CDR2 FQNNGV, per germline. V was clipped by 3 bases and J by 0 bases, with 12 bases between them. The CDR3 is 16 amino acids. CDR3 sequence: CASSFPRGDSYNEQFF. The DNA of the CDR3 is TGTGCCAGCAGCTTTCCTCGTGGGGACTCCTACAATGAGCAGTTCTTC.

The table lists this clone with a few counts. The same CDR3 can be traced to other DNA sequences in this sample. The genes are TRBV7-9 and TRBJ1-1; D is uncertain. Germline assignment: CDR1 SEHNR and CDR2 FQNEAQ (reference sequence). V was cut by 2 bases and J by 1 base, with 5 bases left in between. The CDR3 covers 13 residues. The CDR3 DNA is TGTGCCAGCAGCTTATCTTCGAACACTGAAGCTTTCTTT. Translating gives CASSLSSNTEAFF.

A single count supports this clone. The V and J genes are TRBV27 and TRBJ2-1; 14 positions match TRBD2. V was pared by 4 bases and J by 2 bases, with 7 bases of the junction left unmatched. This CDR3 is built from 18 residues. Germline V gives CDR1 MNHEY, CDR2 SMNVEV (reference sequence). CDR3 sequence: CASSSGLAGVGPYNEQFF. CDR3 DNA: TGTGCCAGCAGTTCGGGACTAGCGGGAGTCGGCCCCTACAATGAGCAGTTCTTC.

This clone showed up just once. The chain links TRBV11-2 to TRBJ2-5, with a possible D match to TRBD2 (8 bases). This CDR3 contains 16 residues. With 4 bases removed from V and 0 bases from J, the gap between germline ends came to 15 bases. Germline assignment: CDR1 SGHAT and CDR2 FQNNGV. The CDR3 sequence: CASSSAGGQNQETQYF. The CDR3 DNA is TGTGCCAGCAGCTCCGCGGGGGGACAGAACCAAGAGACCCAGTACTTC.

The rearrangement uses TRBV6-5 and TRBJ2-2; D remains ambiguous. Trimming took 5 bases from V and 6 from J, leaving 16 bases between them. The length of the CDR3 is 15 residues. Germline V gives CDR1 MNHEY, CDR2 SVGAGI. CDR3 DNA sequence: TGTGCCAGCAGTCCCGGGTCATCCGAGGCCGGGGAGCTGTTTTTT. Translated, it gives CASSPGSSEAGELFF.

This clone was detected only once. This sequence joins TRBV27 and TRBJ2-1, with D uncertain. Germline values: CDR1 MNHEY, CDR2 SMNVEV (reference sequence). The CDR3 has 12 residues. Trimming removed 4 bases at V and 5 bases at J, with 6 bases between. CDR3 in amino acids: CASSWVNNEQFF. The CDR3 DNA is TGTGCCAGCAGTTGGGTGAACAATGAGCAGTTCTTC.

This chain links TRBV28 with TRBJ2-3; D unclear. This CDR3 comprises 13 residues. With 5 bases removed from V and 2 bases from J, the gap between germline ends came to 8 bases. Per the germline V gene, CDR1 is MDHEN and CDR2 is SYDVKM. Here the CDR3 reads CASSPRITDTQYF. CDR3 sequence (DNA): TGTGCCAGCAGTCCGAGGATCACAGATACGCAGTATTTT.

The V call is TRBV11-1, the J call TRBJ1-1; D ambiguous. This CDR3 contains 14 residues. The ends were cut back, 4 bases at V and 6 bases at J, with 15 bases in the middle. Germline V CDR1 and CDR2: SGHAT, FQDESV (reference sequence). CDR3 nucleotide sequence: TGTGCCAGCAGCTCTACAACCCCGGGGTCTGAAGCTTTCTTT. Residues: CASSSTTPGSEAFF.

This clone is a singleton in its sample. J is TRBJ2-3 and V is TRBV27, with TRBD1 as a possible D gene (5 bases). Per germline, CDR1 MNHEY and CDR2 SMNVEV (reference sequence). V was trimmed by 1 base and J by 2 bases, leaving 10 bases between them. The CDR3 consists of 15 residues. This CDR3 is CASSLLWTNTDTQYF. The CDR3 DNA sequence: TGTGCCAGCAGTTTATTGTGGACAAACACAGATACGCAGTATTTT.

The chain carries TRBV14 and TRBJ2-1, with D perhaps TRBD2 (6 bases). The V end lost 1 base, the J end lost 7 bases, and 17 bases lay between the germline ends. Germline CDR1 SGHDN, CDR2 FVKESK. This CDR3 comprises 16 residues. The CDR3 region has the DNA TGTGCCAGCAGCCAAGGGGTACGGTTGGGGGGAAATGAGCAGTTCTTC. Residues: CASSQGVRLGGNEQFF. The whole variable domain, filled in from reference TRBV14 and TRBJ2-1, reads EAGVTQFPSHSVIEKGQTVTLRCDPISGHDNLYWYRRVMGKEIKFLLHFVKESKQDESGMPNNRFLAERTGGTYSTLKVQPAELEDSGVYFCASSQGVRLGGNEQFFGPGTRLTVL.

The chain has TRBV28 and TRBJ1-5; D might be TRBD1 (5 bases). CDR1 and CDR2 from the germline V gene are MDHEN and SYDVKM. Trimming shortened V by 2 bases and J by 4 bases, and 9 bases separated the two germline ends. The CDR3 length is 14 residues. The CDR3 DNA is TGTGCCAGCAGTTTACACGGGGCGAATCAGCCCCAGCATTTT. It is translated as CASSLHGANQPQHF.

The gene calls are TRBV21-1 and TRBJ2-3; TRBD2, the D gene given by the table, was not confirmed from the DNA. TRBV21-1 is a pseudogene segment. The CDR3 runs 17 residues. CDR3 sequence: CASSKVGRGESTDTQYF. DNA for the CDR3: TGTGCCAGCAGCAAAGTGGGGAGGGGGGAATCGACAGATACGCAGTATTTT.

The table lists this clone with a count of one. The V gene is TRBV27, the J gene TRBJ2-1; D not certain. CDR3 size: 11 residues. Per germline, CDR1 MNHEY and CDR2 SMNVEV (reference sequence). V shed 2 bases and J shed 7 bases, with 3 bases lying between them. CDR3 in amino acids: CASSLGNEQFF. For the CDR3, the DNA is TGTGCCAGCAGTTTAGGGAATGAGCAGTTCTTC.

This chain links TRBV27 with TRBJ2-7; tentatively, D is TRBD1 or TRBD2 (5 bases each). Between the trimmed V and J ends, which lost 6 bases and 2 bases, there was a span of 11 bases. CDR3 length equals 13 residues. Per the germline V gene, CDR1 is MNHEY and CDR2 is SMNVEV (reference sequence). As DNA, the CDR3 is TGTGCCAGCAGCCTGGGGGTCGCCTACGAGCAGTACTTC. Protein sequence: CASSLGVAYEQYF.

The chain recombines TRBV27 with TRBJ1-1; D is perhaps TRBD1 (6 bases). V dropped 3 bases and J dropped 7 bases, with 15 bases sitting between them. CDR3 size: 14 residues. Germline V lookup: CDR1 MNHEY, CDR2 SMNVEV (reference sequence). The chain's CDR3 is CASSFQGIGVEAFF. DNA for the CDR3: TGTGCCAGCAGTTTTCAGGGGATAGGGGTTGAAGCTTTCTTT.

Worth noting for this clone: One end of the junction is discordant with germline, which a read error may explain. This sequence joins TRBV29-1 and TRBJ2-1, with 9 bases fitting TRBD1. From germline, CDR1 is SQVTM and CDR2 ANQGSEA. The CDR3 sequence is 13 residues long. CDR3 sequence reads: CSVGTGASNGQFF. The CDR3 DNA sequence: TGCAGCGTTGGGACAGGGGCCTCCAATGGGCAGTTCTTC.

This clone is deemed medium-sized. The chain links TRBV27 to TRBJ1-6, with D maybe TRBD1 (5 bases). This CDR3 region has 16 residues. Germline CDR1 MNHEY, CDR2 SMNVEV (reference sequence). Trimming left V 5 bases short and J 8 bases short, with 19 bases between. This CDR3 reads CASSPLSRASHSPLHF. CDR3 bases: TGTGCCAGCAGTCCCCTCTCCAGGGCATCCCATTCACCCCTCCACTTT.

As for this clone: Mismatch with germline at one junction end may stem from a read error. V usage is TRBV4-3 and J usage is TRBJ2-3; 11 bases line up with TRBD2. Germline V gene data show CDR1 as LGHNA and CDR2 as YSLEER. The CDR3 totals 18 residues. The CDR3 is CANSQDIAGGLLSGTQYF. In DNA, the CDR3 is TGCGCCAACAGCCAAGATATAGCGGGGGGGCTTTTATCAGGTACGCAGTATTTT.

Judged by abundance, this clone is hyperexpanded. This chain joins TRBV13 and TRBJ1-1; D not resolved. The CDR3 has 14 amino acids. Trimming took off 3 bases at V and 1 base at J, with 9 bases between the two ends. Looked up from germline, CDR1 is PRHDT and CDR2 is FYEKMQ (reference sequence). The CDR3 reads CASSLWQTNTEAFF. CDR3 sequence (DNA): TGTGCCAGCAGCTTGTGGCAGACGAACACTGAAGCTTTCTTT.

This clone was recorded only once. The rearrangement links TRBV7-9 to TRBJ1-3, with D hard to call. V was clipped by 6 bases and J by 16 bases, with 19 bases between them. CDR3 length equals 12 residues. Per germline, CDR1 SEHNR and CDR2 FQNEAQ (reference sequence). The CDR3 bases are TGTGCCAGCAGTTCCATCGCCCCCGGGAACTATTTT. It encodes CASSSIAPGNYF.

The rearrangement joins TRBV6-4 to TRBJ2-2; 10 positions agree with TRBD1. V lost 5 bases and J lost 3; bases outside the gene matches: 3. The germline CDR1 and CDR2 sequences are MRHNA and SNTAGT. CDR3 length: 15 residues. CDR3 residues: CASSPGQGYTGELFF. As DNA, the CDR3 is TGTGCCAGCAGTCCGGGACAGGGGTACACCGGGGAGCTGTTTTTT.

The chain is built from TRBV6-5 and TRBJ2-7; 9 bases are shared with TRBD2. Looked up from germline, CDR1 is MNHEY and CDR2 is SVGAGI. Trimming removed 0 bases from V and 5 bases from J; junction bases left unmatched: 8. CDR3 length: 16 amino acids. The CDR3, as DNA: TGTGCCAGCAGTTACTCGCAGACTAGCGGACCTCACGAGCAGTACTTC. It encodes CASSYSQTSGPHEQYF.